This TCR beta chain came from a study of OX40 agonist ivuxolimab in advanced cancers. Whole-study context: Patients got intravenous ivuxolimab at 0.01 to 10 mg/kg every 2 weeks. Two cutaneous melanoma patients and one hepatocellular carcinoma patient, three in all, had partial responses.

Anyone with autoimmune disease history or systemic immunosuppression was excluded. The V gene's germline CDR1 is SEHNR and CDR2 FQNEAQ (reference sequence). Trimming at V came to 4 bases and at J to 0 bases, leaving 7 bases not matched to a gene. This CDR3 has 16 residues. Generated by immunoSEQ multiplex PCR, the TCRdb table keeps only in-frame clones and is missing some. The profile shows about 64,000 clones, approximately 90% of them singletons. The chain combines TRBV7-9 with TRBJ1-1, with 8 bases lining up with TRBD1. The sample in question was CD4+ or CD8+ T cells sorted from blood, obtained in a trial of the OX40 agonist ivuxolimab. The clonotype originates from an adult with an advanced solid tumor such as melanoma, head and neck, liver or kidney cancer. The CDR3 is CASSSDRELMNTEAFF. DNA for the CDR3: TGTGCCAGCAGCTCGGACAGGGAACTCATGAACACTGAAGCTTTCTTT.